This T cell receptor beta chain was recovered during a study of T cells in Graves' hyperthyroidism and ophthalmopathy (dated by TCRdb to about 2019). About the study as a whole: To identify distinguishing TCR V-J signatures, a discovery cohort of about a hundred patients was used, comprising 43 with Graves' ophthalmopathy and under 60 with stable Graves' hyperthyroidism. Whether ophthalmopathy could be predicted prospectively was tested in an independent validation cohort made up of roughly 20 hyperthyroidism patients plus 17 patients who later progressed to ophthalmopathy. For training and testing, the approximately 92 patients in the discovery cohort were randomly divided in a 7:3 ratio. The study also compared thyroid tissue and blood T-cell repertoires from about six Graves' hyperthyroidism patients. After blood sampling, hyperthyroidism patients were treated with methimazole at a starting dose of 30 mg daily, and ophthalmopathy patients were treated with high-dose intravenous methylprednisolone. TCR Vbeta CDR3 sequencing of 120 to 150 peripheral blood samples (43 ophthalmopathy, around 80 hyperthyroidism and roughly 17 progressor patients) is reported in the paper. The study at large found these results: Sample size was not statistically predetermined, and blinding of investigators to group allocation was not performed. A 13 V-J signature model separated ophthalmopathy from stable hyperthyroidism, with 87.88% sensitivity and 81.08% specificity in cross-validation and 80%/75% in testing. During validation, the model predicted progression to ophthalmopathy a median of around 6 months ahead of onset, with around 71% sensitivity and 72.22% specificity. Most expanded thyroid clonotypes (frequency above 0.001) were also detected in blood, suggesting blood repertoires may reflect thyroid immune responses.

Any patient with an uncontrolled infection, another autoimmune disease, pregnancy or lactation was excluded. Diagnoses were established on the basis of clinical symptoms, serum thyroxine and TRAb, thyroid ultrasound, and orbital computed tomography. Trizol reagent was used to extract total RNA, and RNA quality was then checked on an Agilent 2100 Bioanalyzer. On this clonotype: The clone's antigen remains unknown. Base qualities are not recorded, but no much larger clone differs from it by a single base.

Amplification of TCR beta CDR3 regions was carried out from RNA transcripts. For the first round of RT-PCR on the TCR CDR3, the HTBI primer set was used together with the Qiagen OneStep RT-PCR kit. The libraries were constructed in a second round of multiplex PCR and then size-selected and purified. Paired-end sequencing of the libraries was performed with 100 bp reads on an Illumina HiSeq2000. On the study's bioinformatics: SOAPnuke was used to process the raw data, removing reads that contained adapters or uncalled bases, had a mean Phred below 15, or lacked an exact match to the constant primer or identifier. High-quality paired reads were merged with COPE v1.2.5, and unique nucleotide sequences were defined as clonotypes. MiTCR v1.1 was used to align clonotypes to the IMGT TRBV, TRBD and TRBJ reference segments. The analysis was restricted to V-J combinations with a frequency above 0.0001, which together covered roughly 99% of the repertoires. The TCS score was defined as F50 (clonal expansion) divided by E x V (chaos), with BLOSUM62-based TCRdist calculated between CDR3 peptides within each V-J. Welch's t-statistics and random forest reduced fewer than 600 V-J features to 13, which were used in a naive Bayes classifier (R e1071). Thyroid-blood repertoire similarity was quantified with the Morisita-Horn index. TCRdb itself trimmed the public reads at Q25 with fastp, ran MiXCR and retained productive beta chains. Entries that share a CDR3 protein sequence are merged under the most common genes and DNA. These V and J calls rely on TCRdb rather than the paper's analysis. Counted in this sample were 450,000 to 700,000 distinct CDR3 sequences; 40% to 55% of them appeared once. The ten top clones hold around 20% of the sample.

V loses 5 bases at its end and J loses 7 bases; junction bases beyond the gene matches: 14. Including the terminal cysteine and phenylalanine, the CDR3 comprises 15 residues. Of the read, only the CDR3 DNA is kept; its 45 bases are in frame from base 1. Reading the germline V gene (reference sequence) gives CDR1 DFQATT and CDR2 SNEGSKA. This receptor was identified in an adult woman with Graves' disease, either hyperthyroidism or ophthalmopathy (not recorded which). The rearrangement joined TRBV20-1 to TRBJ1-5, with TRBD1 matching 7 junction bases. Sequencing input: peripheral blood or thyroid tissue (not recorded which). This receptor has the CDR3 CSASTGFSERQPQHF. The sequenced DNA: TGCAGTGCTTCGACAGGGTTTTCCGAGAGGCAGCCCCAGCATTTT.